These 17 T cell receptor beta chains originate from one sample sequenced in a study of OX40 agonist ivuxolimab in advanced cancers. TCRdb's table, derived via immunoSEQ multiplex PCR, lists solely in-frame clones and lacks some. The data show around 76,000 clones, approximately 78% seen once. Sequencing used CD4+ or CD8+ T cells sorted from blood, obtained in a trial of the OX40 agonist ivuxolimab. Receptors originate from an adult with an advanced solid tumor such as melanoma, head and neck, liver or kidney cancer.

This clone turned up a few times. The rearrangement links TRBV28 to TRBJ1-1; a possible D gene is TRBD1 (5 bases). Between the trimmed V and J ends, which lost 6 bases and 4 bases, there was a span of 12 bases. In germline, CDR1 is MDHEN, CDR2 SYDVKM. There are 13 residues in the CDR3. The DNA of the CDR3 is TGTGCCAGCAGCTGGGGGGGGATCACTGAAGCTTTCTTT. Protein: CASSWGGITEAFF.

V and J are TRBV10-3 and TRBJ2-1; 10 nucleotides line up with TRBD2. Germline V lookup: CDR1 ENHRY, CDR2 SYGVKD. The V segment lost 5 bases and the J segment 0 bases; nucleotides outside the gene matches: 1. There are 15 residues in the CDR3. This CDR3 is CAISLAGGSYNEQFF. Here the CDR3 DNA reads TGTGCCATCAGTTTAGCGGGAGGCTCCTACAATGAGCAGTTCTTC.

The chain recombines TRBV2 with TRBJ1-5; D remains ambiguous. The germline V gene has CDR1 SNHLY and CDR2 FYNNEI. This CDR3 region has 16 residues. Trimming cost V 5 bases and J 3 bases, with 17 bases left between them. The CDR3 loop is CASSSSTAQYNQPQHF. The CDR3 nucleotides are TGTGCCAGCAGTTCCTCGACGGCCCAATACAATCAGCCCCAGCATTTT.

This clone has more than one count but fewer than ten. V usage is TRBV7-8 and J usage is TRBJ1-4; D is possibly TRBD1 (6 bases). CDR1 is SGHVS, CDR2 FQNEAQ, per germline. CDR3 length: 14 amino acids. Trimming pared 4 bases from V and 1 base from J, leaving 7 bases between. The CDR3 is CASSSDRTNEKLFF. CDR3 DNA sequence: TGTGCCAGCAGCTCGGACAGAACTAATGAAAAACTGTTTTTT. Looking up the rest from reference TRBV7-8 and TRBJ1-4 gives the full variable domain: GAGVSQSPRYKVAKRGQDVALRCDPISGHVSLFWYQQALGQGPEFLTYFQNEAQLDKSGLPSDRFFAERPEGSVSTLKIQRTQQEDSAVYLCASSSDRTNEKLFFGSGTQLSVL.

CDR3 bases: TGTGCCAGCTCACCACGAGGGGGCACTGAAGCTTTCTTT. Protein: CASSPRGGTEAFF. V usage is TRBV18 and J usage is TRBJ1-1; maybe TRBD1 (6 bases). V shed 1 base and J shed 4 bases, with 7 bases lying between them. Germline V lookup: CDR1 KGHSH, CDR2 LQKENI. This CDR3 has 13 residues.

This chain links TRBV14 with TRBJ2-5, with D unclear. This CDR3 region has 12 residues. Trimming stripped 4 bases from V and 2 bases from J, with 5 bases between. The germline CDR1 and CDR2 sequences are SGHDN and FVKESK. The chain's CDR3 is CASSPPQETQYF. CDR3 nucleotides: TGTGCCAGCAGCCCCCCTCAAGAGACCCAGTACTTC. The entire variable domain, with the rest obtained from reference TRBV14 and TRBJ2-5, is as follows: EAGVTQFPSHSVIEKGQTVTLRCDPISGHDNLYWYRRVMGKEIKFLLHFVKESKQDESGMPNNRFLAERTGGTYSTLKVQPAELEDSGVYFCASSPPQETQYFGPGTRLLVL.

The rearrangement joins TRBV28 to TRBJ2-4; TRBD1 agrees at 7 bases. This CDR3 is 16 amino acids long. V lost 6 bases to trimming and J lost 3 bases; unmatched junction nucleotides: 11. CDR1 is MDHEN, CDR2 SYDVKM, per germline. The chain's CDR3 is CASRPGTDAGKNIQYF. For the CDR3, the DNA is TGTGCCAGCAGACCCGGGACAGACGCTGGCAAAAACATTCAGTACTTC.

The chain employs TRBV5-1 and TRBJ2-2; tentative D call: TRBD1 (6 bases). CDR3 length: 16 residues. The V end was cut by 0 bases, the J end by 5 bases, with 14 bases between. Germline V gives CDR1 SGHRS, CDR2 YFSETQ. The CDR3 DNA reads TGCGCCAGCAGCTTGGATGGGGGCCCTGGAACCGGGGAGCTGTTTTTT. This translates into CASSLDGGPGTGELFF.

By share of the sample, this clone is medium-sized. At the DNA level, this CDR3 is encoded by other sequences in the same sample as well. The CDR3 loop reads CASSLRVNEKLFF. CDR3 DNA: TGTGCCAGCAGCTTAAGGGTTAATGAAAAACTGTTTTTT. The genes are TRBV7-9 and TRBJ1-4, with unresolved D. The CDR3 extends over 13 amino acids. Trimming pared 2 bases from V and 4 bases from J, leaving 5 bases between. Germline V gene data show CDR1 as SEHNR and CDR2 as FQNEAQ (reference sequence). Drawing the rest from reference TRBV7-9 and TRBJ1-4, the complete variable domain is DTGVSQNPRHKITKRGQNVTFRCDPISEHNRLYWYRQTLGQGPEFLTYFQNEAQLEKSRLLSDRFSAERPKGSFSTLEIQRTEQGDSAMYLCASSLRVNEKLFFGSGTQLSVL.

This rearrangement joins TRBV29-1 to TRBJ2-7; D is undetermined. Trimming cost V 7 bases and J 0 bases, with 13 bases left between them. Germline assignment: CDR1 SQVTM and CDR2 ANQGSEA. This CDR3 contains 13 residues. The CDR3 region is CSGRGYPSYEQYF. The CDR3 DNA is TGCAGCGGGAGAGGATACCCCTCCTACGAGCAGTACTTC.

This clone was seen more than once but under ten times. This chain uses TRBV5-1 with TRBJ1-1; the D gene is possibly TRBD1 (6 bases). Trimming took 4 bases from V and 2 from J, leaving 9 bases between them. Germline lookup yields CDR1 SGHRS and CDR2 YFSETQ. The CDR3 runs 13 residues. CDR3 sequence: CASSVQGNTEAFF. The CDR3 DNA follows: TGCGCCAGCAGCGTACAGGGTAACACTGAAGCTTTCTTT.

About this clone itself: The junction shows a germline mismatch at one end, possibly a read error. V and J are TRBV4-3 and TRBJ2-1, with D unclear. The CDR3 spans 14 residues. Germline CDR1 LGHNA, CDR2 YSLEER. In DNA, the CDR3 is TGCGCCAGCAGCCAAGGGCCTGTTTGGGGTGAGCAGCTCTTC. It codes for CASSQGPVWGEQLF.

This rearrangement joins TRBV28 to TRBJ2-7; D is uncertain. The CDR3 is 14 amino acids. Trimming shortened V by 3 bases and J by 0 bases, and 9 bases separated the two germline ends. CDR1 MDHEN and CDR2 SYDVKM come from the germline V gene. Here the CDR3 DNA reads TGTGCCAGCAGTTTCGTGCCCAACTCCTACGAGCAGTACTTC. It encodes CASSFVPNSYEQYF.

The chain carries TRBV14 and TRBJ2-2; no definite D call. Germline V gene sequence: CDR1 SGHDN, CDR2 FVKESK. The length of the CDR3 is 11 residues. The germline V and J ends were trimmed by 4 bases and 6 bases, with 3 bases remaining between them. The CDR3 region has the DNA TGTGCCAGCAGCCGGGCCGGGGAGCTGTTTTTT. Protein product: CASSRAGELFF.

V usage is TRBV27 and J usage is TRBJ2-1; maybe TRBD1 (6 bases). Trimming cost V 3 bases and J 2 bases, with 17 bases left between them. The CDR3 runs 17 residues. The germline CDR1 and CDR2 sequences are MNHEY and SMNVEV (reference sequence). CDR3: CASSFGNPDSPYNEQFF. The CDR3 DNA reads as TGTGCCAGCAGTTTTGGTAATCCGGACAGTCCCTACAATGAGCAGTTCTTC.

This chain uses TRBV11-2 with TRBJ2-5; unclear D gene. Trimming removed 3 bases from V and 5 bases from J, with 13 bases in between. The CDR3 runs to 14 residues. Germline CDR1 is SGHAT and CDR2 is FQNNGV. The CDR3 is CASSFLPFGETQYF. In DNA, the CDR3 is TGTGCCAGCAGCTTCCTCCCGTTTGGGGAGACCCAGTACTTC. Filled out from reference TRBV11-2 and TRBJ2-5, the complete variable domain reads EAGVAQSPRYKIIEKRQSVAFWCNPISGHATLYWYQQILGQGPKLLIQFQNNGVVDDSQLPKDRFSAERLKGVDSTLKIQPAKLEDSAVYLCASSFLPFGETQYFGPGTRLLVL.

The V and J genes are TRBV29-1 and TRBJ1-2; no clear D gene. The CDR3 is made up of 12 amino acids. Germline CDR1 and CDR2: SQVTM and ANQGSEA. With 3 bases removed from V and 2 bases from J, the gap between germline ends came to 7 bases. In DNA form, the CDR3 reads TGCAGCGTTGATGGGGTCAACTATGGCTACACCTTC. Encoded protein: CSVDGVNYGYTF.